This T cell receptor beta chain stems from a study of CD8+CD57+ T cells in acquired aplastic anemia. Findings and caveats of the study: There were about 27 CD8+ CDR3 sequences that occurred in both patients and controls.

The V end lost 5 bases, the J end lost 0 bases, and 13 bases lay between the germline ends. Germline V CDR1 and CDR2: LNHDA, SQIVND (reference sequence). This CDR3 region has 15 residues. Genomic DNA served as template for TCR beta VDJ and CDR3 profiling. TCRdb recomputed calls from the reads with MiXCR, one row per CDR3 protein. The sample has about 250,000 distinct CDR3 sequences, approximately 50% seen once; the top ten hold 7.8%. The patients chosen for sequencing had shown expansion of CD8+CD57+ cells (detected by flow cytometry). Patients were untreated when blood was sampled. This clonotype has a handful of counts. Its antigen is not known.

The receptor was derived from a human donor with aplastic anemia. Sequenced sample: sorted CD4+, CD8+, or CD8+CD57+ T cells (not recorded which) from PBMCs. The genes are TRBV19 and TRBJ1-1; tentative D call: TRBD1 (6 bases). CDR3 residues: CASSLRGVMNTEAFF. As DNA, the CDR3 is TGTGCCAGTAGTCTCAGGGGTGTTATGAACACTGAAGCTTTCTTT.